The 31 T cell receptor beta chains listed next were all sequenced from one sample in a study of T cells after yellow fever vaccination. From the 5' RACE reads, TCRdb called clonotypes with MiXCR, one entry per CDR3 protein. The sample consists of hundreds of thousands of distinct CDR3 sequences, around 12% of them appearing once. Specimen: PBMCs, collected on the day of the yellow fever booster vaccination. The source is a man aged 25-45 years who received the YFV17D yellow fever vaccine.

This clonotype was detected only a few times. Written as DNA, the CDR3 is TGCGCCAGCAGCTTGGCCGGCGGGGGGCCGGTGGATACGCAGTATTTT. It codes for CASSLAGGGPVDTQYF. The chain links TRBV5-1 to TRBJ2-3; 8 bases align to TRBD2. V gave up 0 bases and J gave up 6 bases; unmatched junction bases: 9. From germline, CDR1 is SGHRS and CDR2 YFSETQ. The CDR3 sequence is 16 residues long.

This sequence joins TRBV20-1 and TRBJ2-1; D ambiguous. Between the trimmed V and J ends, which lost 4 bases and 10 bases, there was a span of 11 bases. Germline lookup yields CDR1 DFQATT and CDR2 SNEGSKA (reference sequence). The CDR3 consists of 11 residues. DNA for the CDR3: TGCAGTGCTAAGGCCGAGGTAGAGCAGTTCTTC. Translated, it gives CSAKAEVEQFF.

The chain is built from TRBV5-6 and TRBJ1-1, with D perhaps TRBD1 (6 bases). Germline V lookup: CDR1 SGHDT, CDR2 YYEEEE. There are 15 residues in the CDR3. Deletions cut 4 bases from V and 0 bases from J, with 13 bases between. Here the CDR3 reads CASSERQALNTEAFF. CDR3 sequence (DNA): TGTGCCAGCAGCGAGAGACAGGCGTTGAACACTGAAGCTTTCTTT.

This chain uses TRBV5-1 with TRBJ2-5, with TRBD2 identical over 8 bases. Germline V lookup: CDR1 SGHRS, CDR2 YFSETQ. V was clipped by 5 bases and J by 4 bases; unmatched bases: 10. This CDR3 region has 15 residues. CDR3 sequence reads: CASRLLADWGETQYF. The CDR3 DNA reads as TGCGCCAGCAGATTACTAGCGGACTGGGGAGAGACCCAGTACTTC.

This clonotype has only a few counts. The rearrangement links TRBV19 to TRBJ2-7; the match to TRBD1 covers 7 bases. This CDR3 is built from 13 residues. Germline CDR1 reads LNHDA; CDR2 reads SQIVND (reference sequence). J gave up 6 bases and V 8 bases, and 10 bases lay outside the gene matches. The DNA for the CDR3 is TGTGCCAGTCAACAGGGGATGCCGGGCGAGCAGTACTTC. Translation gives CASQQGMPGEQYF.

This chain joins TRBV7-8 and TRBJ2-5; D tentatively fits TRBD1 or TRBD2 (5 bases each). CDR1 SGHVS and CDR2 FQNEAQ come from the germline V gene. V shed 3 bases and J shed 7 bases, with 12 bases lying between them. The CDR3 has 13 amino acids. CDR3 sequence reads: CASSLPGPGTQYF. CDR3 sequence (DNA): TGTGCCAGCAGCTTGCCGGGACCGGGGACCCAGTACTTC.

The table lists this clonotype with a few counts. The chain has TRBV14 and TRBJ2-5, with TRBD1 matching over 7 bases. J was trimmed by 3 bases and V by 4 bases; bases with no gene match: 8. Germline assignment: CDR1 SGHDN and CDR2 FVKESK. The CDR3 is 15 amino acids. The CDR3 DNA reads as TGTGCCAGCAGCCGCCCGGGACAGAACAAAGAGACCCAGTACTTC. It codes for CASSRPGQNKETQYF.

The CDR3 coding sequence is TGTGCCAGCAGATGGACCAACAACCCCACAGATACGCAGTATTTT. Its protein product is CASRWTNNPTDTQYF. The chain carries TRBV28 and TRBJ2-3; D is uncertain. The germline V gene encodes CDR1 MDHEN and CDR2 SYDVKM. CDR3 size: 15 residues. Deletions cut 6 bases from V and 2 bases from J, with 15 bases between.

In its sample, this clonotype was seen a few times. The chain couples TRBV12-5 to TRBJ2-1; 14 bases align to TRBD2. This CDR3 spans 19 amino acids. With 4 bases clipped from V and 8 bases from J, the junction kept 16 bases outside the gene matches. Germline assignment: CDR1 LGHNT and CDR2 FRNRAP. The CDR3 DNA sequence: TGTGCTAGTGGTTACTCGGGACTAGCGGGAGCAATGGAATCAGATGAGCAGTTCTTC. Its translation: CASGYSGLAGAMESDEQFF.

This clonotype came up a few times. This chain uses TRBV20-1 with TRBJ2-2; maybe TRBD1 (5 bases). CDR3 length equals 15 residues. The V end was cut by 0 bases, the J end by 0 bases, with 8 bases between. In germline, CDR1 is DFQATT, CDR2 SNEGSKA (reference sequence). CDR3: CSARERTTNTGELFF. The CDR3 DNA is TGCAGTGCTAGAGAGAGGACAACGAACACCGGGGAGCTGTTTTTT.

The chain recombines TRBV3-1 with TRBJ2-1; 8 nucleotides match TRBD2. The CDR3 spans 16 residues. The ends lost 5 bases at V and 2 bases at J; junction bases unmatched: 8. Germline assignment: CDR1 LGHDT and CDR2 YNNKEL (reference sequence). The CDR3 region has the DNA TGTGCCAGCAGCATGCCGGGACTAGGTGCCTACAATGAGCAGTTCTTC. Encoded protein: CASSMPGLGAYNEQFF.

The sample holds a few counts of this clonotype. The chain employs TRBV12-3 or TRBV12-4 and TRBJ2-5; tentatively, D is TRBD2 (6 bases). The CDR3 is 15 residues long. With 5 bases removed from V and 0 bases from J, the gap between germline ends came to 13 bases. This CDR3 is CASSPDGLHQETQYF. The CDR3, as DNA: TGTGCCAGCAGTCCGGACGGACTACACCAAGAGACCCAGTACTTC.

This sequence joins TRBV29-1 and TRBJ2-5, with D hard to call. V lost 5 bases, J lost 1 base, and 5 bases lay in between. CDR1 SQVTM and CDR2 ANQGSEA come from the germline V gene. This CDR3 has 11 amino acids. The CDR3 spells CSVHSQETQYF. As DNA, the CDR3 is TGCAGCGTTCACAGCCAAGAGACCCAGTACTTC.

The chain has TRBV15 and TRBJ2-7, with a possible D match to TRBD2 (6 bases). The CDR3 contains 14 residues. Trimming cost V 1 base and J 6 bases, with 13 bases left between them. Germline CDR1 is LNHNV and CDR2 is YYDKDF (reference sequence). CDR3 amino acids: CATSRGGTASEQYF. The CDR3 DNA reads TGTGCCACCAGCAGAGGGGGGACTGCCTCCGAGCAGTACTTC.

The chain couples TRBV30 to TRBJ1-2, with no clear D. This CDR3 is built from 12 residues. Trimming took 1 base from V and 4 from J, leaving 7 bases between them. The germline V gene has CDR1 GTSNPN and CDR2 SVGIG (reference sequence). CDR3 in DNA: TGTGCCTGGAGTGGTACGGGCTATGGCTACACCTTC. It encodes CAWSGTGYGYTF.

The chain has TRBV4-1 and TRBJ2-7; 15 positions agree with TRBD2. Germline V lookup: CDR1 MGHRA, CDR2 YSYEKL. The CDR3 totals 21 residues. V lost 0 bases and J lost 6; bases outside the gene matches: 18. The CDR3 protein is CASSQEPSSGLAGGPSVEQYF. The CDR3 coding sequence is TGCGCCAGCAGCCAAGAACCCTCGTCTGGACTAGCGGGAGGGCCAAGCGTCGAGCAGTACTTC.

This clonotype showed up many times. The rearrangement uses TRBV11-3 and TRBJ1-1; D ambiguous. The length of the CDR3 is 12 residues. Germline lookup yields CDR1 SGHNT and CDR2 YENEEA. V was shortened by 5 bases and J by 7 bases, with 11 bases between the two germline ends. This chain's CDR3 is CASSLTGSEAFF. CDR3 nucleotides: TGTGCCAGCAGCCTGACGGGCAGTGAAGCTTTCTTT.

This clonotype was detected a few times. The J gene is TRBJ1-5, the V gene TRBV13, with 9 bases lining up with TRBD1. V lost 6 bases, J lost 11 bases, and 5 bases stayed unmatched. Germline V CDR1 and CDR2: PRHDT, FYEKMQ (reference sequence). The CDR3 is 12 amino acids. CDR3 loop: CASRPDRGAQHF. The CDR3 DNA follows: TGTGCCAGCAGACCTGACAGGGGGGCCCAGCATTTT.

In this sample, this clonotype turned up a few times. This rearrangement joins TRBV20-1 to TRBJ1-2; possibly TRBD1 for D (5 bases). Trimming took 6 bases from V and 0 from J, leaving 11 bases between them. Per germline, CDR1 DFQATT and CDR2 SNEGSKA (reference sequence). The CDR3 extends over 13 amino acids. The CDR3 here is CSARGRSNYGYTF. CDR3 sequence (DNA): TGCAGTGCGCGGGGACGGTCTAACTATGGCTACACCTTC.

This clonotype was seen a few times. The chain combines TRBV3-1 with TRBJ2-1; 11 bases agree with TRBD2. Germline trimming cut 4 bases from V and 7 bases from J; bases unmatched to any gene: 12. The germline V gene has CDR1 LGHDT and CDR2 YNNKEL (reference sequence). The CDR3 sequence is 17 residues long. CDR3 sequence: CASSLQRPSGRLNEQFF. The CDR3 DNA reads TGTGCCAGCAGCCTACAAAGGCCTAGCGGGAGGTTAAATGAGCAGTTCTTC.

This clonotype occurred many times. The chain has TRBV29-1 and TRBJ1-2; D may be TRBD1 (5 bases). The CDR3 is made up of 12 amino acids. Germline V lookup: CDR1 SQVTM, CDR2 ANQGSEA. Trimming took off 7 bases at V and 4 bases at J, with 13 bases between the two ends. The CDR3 loop reads CSAGQGGYGYTF. For the CDR3, the DNA is TGCAGCGCGGGTCAGGGCGGCTATGGCTACACCTTC.

This clonotype has a handful of counts. The gene calls are TRBV5-1 and TRBJ2-7; D may be TRBD1 (6 bases). The CDR3 spans 18 residues. V was clipped by 1 base and J by 6 bases, with 26 bases between them. CDR1 is SGHRS and CDR2 is YFSETQ in the germline V gene. The CDR3 region has the DNA TGCGCCAGCAGCTTGATCTTCCTCGGCAGGGGAGTAGGTAGCGAGCAGTACTTC. It translates to CASSLIFLGRGVGSEQYF.

V usage is TRBV19 and J usage is TRBJ2-1; D unclear. Trimming shortened V by 0 bases and J by 9 bases, and 15 bases separated the two germline ends. Germline assignment: CDR1 LNHDA and CDR2 SQIVND (reference sequence). The CDR3 has 15 residues. Written as DNA, the CDR3 is TGTGCCAGTAGTATAGACTTGCCCCGGAGCGCTGAGCAGTTCTTC. The encoded protein is CASSIDLPRSAEQFF.

The rearrangement links TRBV12-3 or TRBV12-4 to TRBJ2-7; D may be TRBD1 or TRBD2 (5 bases each). The CDR3 covers 13 residues. Trimming cost V 6 bases and J 6 bases, with 15 bases left between them. The CDR3 loop is CASSPGTVGEQYF. CDR3 coding DNA: TGTGCCAGCAGCCCGGGGACGGTGGGCGAGCAGTACTTC.

V usage is TRBV1 and J usage is TRBJ2-5; TRBD1, the table's D call, was not compared with the DNA. TRBV1 is noted as a pseudogene. The CDR3 length is 18 residues. The CDR3 reads CTSSHPRSGESRKETQYF. DNA for the CDR3: TGCACCAGCAGCCACCCCCGGTCGGGGGAGAGTAGGAAAGAGACCCAGTACTTC.

The chain links TRBV9 to TRBJ1-2; D might be TRBD1 (5 bases). V was trimmed by 3 bases and J by 4 bases, leaving 16 bases between them. The germline V gene encodes CDR1 SGDLS and CDR2 YYNGEE. The CDR3 is made up of 15 amino acids. The CDR3 bases are TGTGCCAGCAGCGCCCTGGACAAATCCATCTATGGCTACACCTTC. Translating gives CASSALDKSIYGYTF.

This clonotype has only a few counts. V is TRBV29-1 and J is TRBJ1-2, with D unresolved. V dropped 2 bases and J dropped 10 bases, with 8 bases sitting between them. Germline V gives CDR1 SQVTM, CDR2 ANQGSEA. The CDR3 is made up of 10 amino acids. CDR3 nucleotides: TGCAGCGTTGAAACAGCGACCTACACCTTC. This sequence encodes CSVETATYTF.

The chain carries TRBV20-1 and TRBJ2-7; D not resolved. The CDR3 sequence is 10 residues long. The V and J ends lost 5 bases and 4 bases respectively, with 6 bases between them. Germline V lookup: CDR1 DFQATT, CDR2 SNEGSKA (reference sequence). The CDR3 loop is CSALQYEQYF. CDR3 DNA sequence: TGCAGTGCTCTACAATACGAGCAGTACTTC.

The gene calls are TRBV10-2 and TRBJ2-2; D call uncertain. Germline CDR1 and CDR2: WSHSY and SAAADI. The V end lost 3 bases, the J end lost 6 bases, and 8 bases lay between the germline ends. The CDR3 sequence is 13 residues long. CDR3 DNA sequence: TGCGCCAGCAGTGATCAGAGGCCCGGGGAGCTGTTTTTT. It translates to CASSDQRPGELFF.

Many counts were recorded for this clonotype. The chain combines TRBV30 with TRBJ2-7; D possibly corresponds to TRBD2 (5 bases). The germline V gene encodes CDR1 GTSNPN and CDR2 SVGIG (reference sequence). This CDR3 is built from 14 residues. Trimming took 8 bases from V and 4 from J, leaving 21 bases between them. The CDR3 spells CAGWPRTPNYEQYF. The CDR3 DNA reads TGTGCCGGATGGCCTAGGACTCCCAATTACGAGCAGTACTTC.

This chain connects TRBV5-4 to TRBJ2-5; D gene unclear. This CDR3 contains 15 residues. Germline CDR1 is SGHNT and CDR2 is YYREEE (reference sequence). The V gene lost 4 bases and the J gene lost 4 bases, with 17 bases spanning the gap. Written as DNA, the CDR3 is TGTGCCAGCAGCACCCAACTTGGCGGCGGAGAGACCCAGTACTTC. It yields the protein CASSTQLGGGETQYF.